One and the same sample provided the 32 T cell receptor beta chains below, sequenced in a study of cytomegalovirus exposure and HLA in healthy donors. Assay used: immunoSEQ multiplex PCR; TCRdb lists only in-frame clones, some missing. The sample holds tens of thousands of clones, 94% seen once. The sequencing sample was made of PBMCs. The receptor source for this set is a woman aged 18-35 years in good health and CMV-seronegative.

The gene calls are TRBV7-9 and TRBJ2-1, with TRBD2 matching 13 bases. Germline V gives CDR1 SEHNR, CDR2 FQNEAQ (reference sequence). J lost 6 bases, V lost 9 bases, and 5 bases had no gene match. This CDR3 has 14 residues. The DNA for the CDR3 is TGTGCCAGGTCACGACTAGCGGGAGGCAATGAGCAGTTCTTC. Residues: CARSRLAGGNEQFF.

The rearrangement joins TRBV27 to TRBJ1-1; no definite D call. V lost 7 bases and J 4 bases, leaving 13 bases between the germline ends. CDR3 length: 13 amino acids. Per the germline V gene, CDR1 is MNHEY and CDR2 is SMNVEV (reference sequence). Here the CDR3 DNA reads TGTGCCAGCAAGAGAGGGTATGGCACTGAAGCTTTCTTT. Amino acids: CASKRGYGTEAFF.

The rearrangement links TRBV19 to TRBJ1-1; TRBD1 is a possible D gene (5 bases). Germline V lookup: CDR1 LNHDA, CDR2 SQIVND (reference sequence). This CDR3 is 15 amino acids long. V was shortened by 6 bases and J by 6 bases, with 20 bases between the two germline ends. The CDR3 is CASSLYGGGPAEAFF. CDR3 DNA: TGTGCCAGTAGCCTATACGGGGGGGGTCCCGCTGAAGCTTTCTTT.

The chain couples TRBV6-5 to TRBJ2-7, with D perhaps matching TRBD2 (7 bases). The CDR3 length is 14 residues. Per the germline V gene, CDR1 is MNHEY and CDR2 is SVGAGI. V lost 6 bases, J lost 6 bases, and 18 bases lay in between. This chain's CDR3 is CASSWGGRKAEQYF. In nucleotides, the CDR3 is TGTGCCAGCAGCTGGGGGGGGCGAAAAGCCGAGCAGTACTTC.

The V gene is TRBV7-8, the J gene TRBJ1-5; D perhaps matches TRBD1 (6 bases). The CDR3 has 16 amino acids. Trimming left V 0 bases short and J 6 bases short, with 15 bases between. From germline, CDR1 is SGHVS and CDR2 FQNEAQ. The CDR3 reads CASSLANRVVGQPQHF. The CDR3 DNA reads TGTGCCAGCAGCTTAGCAAACAGGGTCGTTGGTCAGCCCCAGCATTTT. The variable domain in full, with the rest retrieved from reference TRBV7-8 and TRBJ1-5, is GAGVSQSPRYKVAKRGQDVALRCDPISGHVSLFWYQQALGQGPEFLTYFQNEAQLDKSGLPSDRFFAERPEGSVSTLKIQRTQQEDSAVYLCASSLANRVVGQPQHFGDGTRLSIL.

The CDR3, as DNA: TGTGCCAGCAGCCTACCAACGGACAGGGGGGAGACCGGGGAGCTGTTTTTT. Protein sequence: CASSLPTDRGETGELFF. This chain links TRBV7-6 with TRBJ2-2; 10 bases match TRBD1. There are 17 residues in the CDR3. V lost 5 bases to trimming and J lost 5 bases; unmatched junction nucleotides: 11. Per the germline V gene, CDR1 is SGHVS and CDR2 is FNYEAQ.

This rearrangement joins TRBV29-1 to TRBJ2-7; 8 positions match TRBD2. The J segment lost 5 bases and the V segment lost 7 bases, leaving 7 bases of the junction unmatched. CDR3 length: 12 amino acids. Germline CDR1 is SQVTM and CDR2 is ANQGSEA. The CDR3, as DNA: TGCAGCGCGCGAGCGGGAGTCCACGAGCAGTACTTC. Translating gives CSARAGVHEQYF.

Here the CDR3 DNA reads TGTGCCAGCAGCTTATCAGCAGGCTACGAGCAGTACTTC. Its protein product is CASSLSAGYEQYF. The rearrangement uses TRBV7-9 and TRBJ2-7; no definite D call. V was shortened by 2 bases and J by 3 bases, with 8 bases between the two germline ends. Per germline, CDR1 SEHNR and CDR2 FQNEAQ (reference sequence). There are 13 residues in the CDR3.

The rearrangement joins TRBV19 to TRBJ1-4; weak D call: TRBD1 (6 bases). CDR3 size: 17 residues. Germline loops: CDR1 LNHDA, CDR2 SQIVND (reference sequence). V lost 3 bases and J lost 2, with 16 bases in between. CDR3 amino acids: CASSIVGTFLTNEKLFF. CDR3 sequence (DNA): TGTGCCAGTAGTATCGTGGGGACATTTCTTACTAATGAAAAACTGTTTTTT.

V and J are TRBV9 and TRBJ1-4; D unresolved. This CDR3 comprises 15 residues. V shed 3 bases and J shed 5 bases, with 14 bases lying between them. The germline gives CDR1 SGDLS, CDR2 YYNGEE. The CDR3 DNA reads as TGTGCCAGCAGCGCGCCTCAGTGCCCCAATGAAAAACTGTTTTTT. Residues: CASSAPQCPNEKLFF.

The chain employs TRBV6-1 and TRBJ1-1; 9 positions match TRBD1. Germline V gives CDR1 MNHNS, CDR2 SASEGT. This CDR3 contains 14 residues. Losses at the gene ends were 5 bases for V and 6 bases for J; bases not matched to a gene: 7. CDR3 bases: TGTGCCAGCAGTTCGGGACAGGGTGTACCTGAAGCTTTCTTT. Protein sequence: CASSSGQGVPEAFF.

The V gene is TRBV18, the J gene TRBJ2-2, with D tentatively TRBD1 (5 bases). In germline, CDR1 is KGHSH, CDR2 LQKENI. V was cut by 2 bases and J by 0 bases, with 10 bases left in between. CDR3 length equals 16 residues. The CDR3 reads CASSPTGPANTGELFF. The CDR3 bases are TGTGCCAGCTCACCAACAGGACCTGCGAACACCGGGGAGCTGTTTTTT.

V usage is TRBV7-8 and J usage is TRBJ1-2; the D is unclear. V gave up 1 base and J gave up 2 bases, with 17 bases separating them. CDR1 and CDR2 from the germline V gene are SGHVS and FQNEAQ. The length of the CDR3 is 17 residues. The CDR3 nucleotides are TGTGCCAGCAGCTTAGGGACTATTAACAAGCTCAACTATGGCTACACCTTC. Protein sequence: CASSLGTINKLNYGYTF.

This chain connects TRBV29-1 to TRBJ2-3; TRBD2 matches 10 bases. With V trimmed by 3 bases and J by 1 base, 1 base remained unmatched. This CDR3 region has 14 residues. The germline V gene encodes CDR1 SQVTM and CDR2 ANQGSEA. The CDR3 bases are TGCAGCGTTGAGGGGACTAGCGGCACAGATACGCAGTATTTT. Translated, it gives CSVEGTSGTDTQYF.

This clone was detected once. The rearrangement joins TRBV15 to TRBJ2-3; D unclear. This CDR3 is 16 amino acids long. The germline gives CDR1 LNHNV, CDR2 YYDKDF (reference sequence). Trimming shortened V by 4 bases and J by 1 base, and 15 bases separated the two germline ends. The CDR3 loop is CATSKPKTRGTDTQYF. As DNA, the CDR3 is TGTGCCACCAGCAAACCCAAGACTCGAGGCACAGATACGCAGTATTTT.

This rearrangement joins TRBV4-2 to TRBJ2-2; possibly TRBD2 for D (5 bases). Germline values: CDR1 LGHNA, CDR2 YNFKEQ. Trimming stripped 1 base from V and 2 bases from J, with 11 bases between. The CDR3 extends over 16 amino acids. The CDR3 sequence: CASSQGTDANTGELFF. The CDR3 coding sequence is TGTGCCAGCAGCCAAGGGACTGATGCCAACACCGGGGAGCTGTTTTTT.

The chain employs TRBV4-1 and TRBJ1-1; possibly TRBD1 for D (5 bases). The V end lost 4 bases, the J end lost 5 bases, and 17 bases lay between the germline ends. The germline CDR1 and CDR2 sequences are MGHRA and YSYEKL. The CDR3 is made up of 15 amino acids. This CDR3 reads CASSPWGEVLTEAFF. The CDR3 DNA sequence: TGCGCCAGCAGCCCCTGGGGGGAAGTCTTAACTGAAGCTTTCTTT.

The rearrangement links TRBV7-9 to TRBJ1-1, with 7 bases aligning to TRBD1. J was trimmed by 2 bases and V by 5 bases; bases with no gene match: 8. Per the germline V gene, CDR1 is SEHNR and CDR2 is FQNEAQ (reference sequence). The CDR3 totals 15 residues. The DNA for the CDR3 is TGTGCCAGCAGCGGGCCAGGGGGTCAAAACACTGAAGCTTTCTTT. Its translation is CASSGPGGQNTEAFF.

V usage is TRBV18 and J usage is TRBJ2-7; D call uncertain. This CDR3 has 14 amino acids. Germline assignment: CDR1 KGHSH and CDR2 LQKENI. The V gene lost 0 bases and the J gene lost 3 bases, with 9 bases spanning the gap. CDR3 in amino acids: CASSPPSQHYEQYF. The CDR3 nucleotides read TGTGCCAGCTCACCACCGTCACAGCACTACGAGCAGTACTTC.

V is TRBV5-4 and J is TRBJ1-6; D remains unclear. The V gene lost 2 bases and the J gene lost 7 bases, with 10 bases spanning the gap. The CDR3 runs 14 residues. Germline V lookup: CDR1 SGHNT, CDR2 YYREEE (reference sequence). The CDR3 loop is CASSLAQTNSPLHF. Here the CDR3 DNA reads TGTGCCAGCAGCTTAGCACAGACCAATTCACCCCTCCACTTT.

The chain recombines TRBV4-3 with TRBJ1-2; D is unclear. Trimming left V 0 bases short and J 8 bases short, with 22 bases between. The CDR3 length is 17 residues. Germline V lookup: CDR1 LGHNA, CDR2 YSLEER. The CDR3 is CASSQELSVVEGGGYTF. CDR3 DNA: TGCGCCAGCAGCCAAGAACTCTCAGTGGTGGAGGGCGGGGGCTACACCTTC.

CDR3 sequence reads: CASSIPGTPSPTDTQYF. In nucleotides, the CDR3 is TGTGCCAGCAGCATCCCCGGGACACCTTCTCCCACAGATACGCAGTATTTT. This chain uses TRBV21-1 with TRBJ2-3; whether TRBD1, the table's D call, matches the DNA was not checked. TRBV21-1 is given as a pseudogene. The CDR3 runs 17 residues.

A few counts support this clone. The CDR3 reads CASSMGQLFATNEKLFF. The CDR3 DNA reads as TGTGCCAGTAGTATGGGACAGTTATTTGCAACTAATGAAAAACTGTTTTTT. The rearrangement joins TRBV19 to TRBJ1-4; TRBD1 agrees at 7 bases. J gave up 0 bases and V 3 bases, and 7 bases lay outside the gene matches. Germline CDR1 and CDR2: LNHDA and SQIVND (reference sequence). This CDR3 comprises 17 residues.

The V call is TRBV5-4, the J call TRBJ2-7, with 9 bases aligning to TRBD1. Germline V gives CDR1 SGHNT, CDR2 YYREEE (reference sequence). CDR3 length: 15 residues. The trim removed 4 bases at V and 2 bases at J, leaving 7 bases unmatched. DNA for the CDR3: TGTGCCAGCAGCCCGGGACAGGGATTAACCTACGAGCAGTACTTC. Protein sequence: CASSPGQGLTYEQYF.

The gene calls are TRBV5-8 and TRBJ2-1, with D tentatively TRBD1 (6 bases). The CDR3 has 15 residues. The germline V gene has CDR1 SGHTS and CDR2 YDEGEE. V lost 0 bases and J lost 4, with 11 bases in between. CDR3 in DNA: TGTGCCAGCAGCTTGGGGACAGCTACTTACAATGAGCAGTTCTTC. This codes for CASSLGTATYNEQFF.

V gene TRBV19 combines with J gene TRBJ1-2; D is perhaps TRBD1 (5 bases). The V and J ends lost 4 bases and 6 bases respectively, with 15 bases between them. This CDR3 has 14 residues. Per germline, CDR1 LNHDA and CDR2 SQIVND (reference sequence). CDR3 DNA: TGTGCCAGTAGTACTTGGGACTCAAACAATGGCTACACCTTC. This codes for CASSTWDSNNGYTF.

The rearrangement joins TRBV19 to TRBJ2-1; 8 bases are a match to TRBD1. Looked up from germline, CDR1 is LNHDA and CDR2 is SQIVND (reference sequence). The CDR3 extends over 14 amino acids. V shed 7 bases, J shed 4 bases, and the junction held 6 bases outside the gene matches. The DNA for the CDR3 is TGTGCCAGTATGAGGACAGGGACTTACAATGAGCAGTTCTTC. This codes for CASMRTGTYNEQFF.

The genes are TRBV27 and TRBJ1-6, with D perhaps TRBD1 (6 bases). The CDR3 runs to 15 residues. The V gene lost 3 bases and the J gene lost 10 bases, with 16 bases spanning the gap. CDR1 MNHEY and CDR2 SMNVEV come from the germline V gene (reference sequence). The CDR3 sequence: CASSFGGAPESPLHF. For the CDR3, the DNA is TGTGCCAGCAGTTTTGGGGGGGCGCCTGAATCACCCCTCCACTTT.

This clone showed up just once. J is TRBJ2-2 and V is TRBV11-2, with TRBD2 identical over 8 bases. Germline CDR1 is SGHAT and CDR2 is FQNNGV. This CDR3 spans 15 amino acids. Trimming removed 5 bases from V and 5 bases from J; junction bases left unmatched: 7. The CDR3 DNA sequence: TGTGCCAGCAGCCGGGGGGGGCTCTGGACCGGGGAGCTGTTTTTT. As protein: CASSRGGLWTGELFF.

The chain is built from TRBV27 and TRBJ1-5; TRBD1 matches 9 bases. Germline values: CDR1 MNHEY, CDR2 SMNVEV (reference sequence). This CDR3 has 16 amino acids. V gave up 4 bases and J gave up 11 bases; unmatched junction bases: 15. CDR3 DNA sequence: TGTGCCAGCAGTTCAGGGACAGGGACCCCTTGGATGACCCAGCATTTT. Translating it yields CASSSGTGTPWMTQHF.

The CDR3 DNA reads as TGCAGCGCAACACTAGCGAGACTTAGCACAGATACGCAGTATTTT. Translated: CSATLARLSTDTQYF. V is TRBV29-1 and J is TRBJ2-3; 7 nucleotides align to TRBD2. This CDR3 is built from 15 residues. CDR1 and CDR2 (germline): SQVTM, ANQGSEA. With 7 bases clipped from V and 0 bases from J, the junction kept 10 bases outside the gene matches.

This chain links TRBV2 with TRBJ2-5; TRBD1 agrees at 10 bases. This CDR3 is 16 amino acids long. From germline, CDR1 is SNHLY and CDR2 FYNNEI. V lost 1 base and J lost 4; bases outside the gene matches: 6. The CDR3 DNA reads as TGTGCCAGCAGTGAAGTTAGACAGGGGGCAGGAGAGACCCAGTACTTC. Protein: CASSEVRQGAGETQYF.